A selection of T cell receptor beta chains follows, all from one sample in a study of PD-1 blockade in classical Hodgkin lymphoma. Only in-frame clones appear in the TCRdb table, and some are missing; sequencing was by immunoSEQ multiplex PCR. The sample has about 36,000 clones; roughly three quarters are singletons. This sample comprised peripheral blood mononuclear cells (PBMCs), obtained before the second cycle of nivolumab. These receptors originate from a human donor with classical Hodgkin lymphoma. Each CDR3 is given with its conserved first and last residue. A D gene is named only where the DNA matches it firmly. Not every row has a clone size; where given, it reads once, few, many or a size class.

j_call: TRBJ2-3; clone_size: once; d_call: -; v_call: TRBV7-2; cdr3_length: 17; cdr3_nt: TGTGCCAGCAGCTTATCCGGGGCCCAGCGGGGCACAGATACGCAGTATTTT; cdr3_aa: CASSLSGAQRGTDTQYF
j_call: TRBJ2-1; clone_size: -; d_call: TRBD2; v_call: TRBV4-1; cdr3_length: 17; cdr3_nt: TGCGCCAGCAGCCAGGGTACCGGACTAGTATCCTACAATGAGCAGTTCTTC; cdr3_aa: CASSQGTGLVSYNEQFF
j_call: TRBJ1-4; clone_size: -; d_call: TRBD1; v_call: TRBV5-1; cdr3_length: 15; cdr3_nt: TGCGCCAGCAGCCAAGGGACAGTTAATAATGAAAAACTGTTTTTT; cdr3_aa: CASSQGTVNNEKLFF
j_call: TRBJ2-7; clone_size: -; d_call: TRBD2; v_call: TRBV9; cdr3_length: 16; cdr3_nt: TGTGCCAGCAGCGTAGGACTAGCGGGGGGCCTCTACGAGCAGTACTTC; cdr3_aa: CASSVGLAGGLYEQYF
j_call: TRBJ2-7; clone_size: -; d_call: -; v_call: TRBV18; cdr3_length: 14; cdr3_nt: TGTGCCAGCTCACCCAGGCCCACCTCCTACGAGCAGTACTTC; cdr3_aa: CASSPRPTSYEQYF
j_call: TRBJ1-3; clone_size: -; d_call: TRBD1; v_call: TRBV5-1; cdr3_length: 16; cdr3_nt: TGCGCCAGCAGCCGACAAGGGACAGGGGCTGGAAACACCATATATTTT; cdr3_aa: CASSRQGTGAGNTIYF
j_call: TRBJ1-2; clone_size: -; d_call: -; v_call: TRBV6-6; cdr3_length: 12; cdr3_nt: TGTGCCAGCAGTTACTCGACAGGCGGCTACACCTTC; cdr3_aa: CASSYSTGGYTF
j_call: TRBJ1-5; clone_size: once; d_call: -; v_call: TRBV6-5; cdr3_length: 13; cdr3_nt: TGTGCCAGCAGTTACCAGGGTAATCAGCCCCAGCATTTT; cdr3_aa: CASSYQGNQPQHF
j_call: TRBJ1-2; clone_size: -; d_call: -; v_call: TRBV10-3; cdr3_length: 16; cdr3_nt: TGTGCCATCAGTTTACTCGAGAACGGCCGAATCTATGGCTACACCTTC; cdr3_aa: CAISLLENGRIYGYTF
j_call: TRBJ2-7; clone_size: -; d_call: -; v_call: TRBV28; cdr3_length: 15; cdr3_nt: TGTGCCAGCAGTGCCCGAGGGCTAGCTACCTACGAGCAGTACTTC; cdr3_aa: CASSARGLATYEQYF
j_call: TRBJ2-3; clone_size: many; d_call: -; v_call: TRBV5-1; cdr3_length: 14; cdr3_nt: TGCGCCAGCAGCACGGACTCCTTATTTGATACGCAGTATTTT; cdr3_aa: CASSTDSLFDTQYF
j_call: TRBJ2-3; clone_size: -; d_call: -; v_call: TRBV29-1; cdr3_length: 12; cdr3_nt: TGCAGCGTTGCAGGTTTAGGGTCCGCGCAGTATTTT; cdr3_aa: CSVAGLGSAQYF
j_call: TRBJ1-2; clone_size: -; d_call: -; v_call: TRBV5-4; cdr3_length: 17; cdr3_nt: TGTGCCAGCAGTTTAAGCCGGGACCTATCGACTAACTATGGCTACACCTTC; cdr3_aa: CASSLSRDLSTNYGYTF
j_call: TRBJ2-1; clone_size: few; d_call: TRBD2; v_call: TRBV11-2; cdr3_length: 15; cdr3_nt: TGTGCCAGCAGCTTTGAGCGGGGGGGCTACAATGAGCAGTTCTTC; cdr3_aa: CASSFERGGYNEQFF
j_call: TRBJ2-5; clone_size: -; d_call: -; v_call: TRBV6-5; cdr3_length: 14; cdr3_nt: TGTGCCAGCAGTTATAGGATGTCTGGGGAGACCCAGTACTTC; cdr3_aa: CASSYRMSGETQYF
j_call: TRBJ2-3; clone_size: -; d_call: -; v_call: TRBV9; cdr3_length: 15; cdr3_nt: TGTGCCAGCAGCGTAGTTGGGGGTCGCACAGATACGCAGTATTTT; cdr3_aa: CASSVVGGRTDTQYF
j_call: TRBJ2-3; clone_size: -; d_call: -; v_call: TRBV7-8; cdr3_length: 14; cdr3_nt: TGTGCCAGCAGCTTAGAAGGTAGCACAGATACGCAGTATTTT; cdr3_aa: CASSLEGSTDTQYF
j_call: TRBJ1-1; clone_size: medium-sized; d_call: -; v_call: TRBV7-9; cdr3_length: 15; cdr3_nt: TGTGCCAGCAGCTTATTGTCGGGGGCTGACACTGAAGCTTTCTTT; cdr3_aa: CASSLLSGADTEAFF
j_call: TRBJ1-5; clone_size: -; d_call: -; v_call: TRBV27; cdr3_length: 13; cdr3_nt: TGTGCCAGCAGTTTAAAGGGGCGGCAGCCCCAGCATTTT; cdr3_aa: CASSLKGRQPQHF
j_call: TRBJ2-2; clone_size: -; d_call: -; v_call: TRBV28; cdr3_length: 16; cdr3_nt: TGTGCCAGCAGTCTAAGACAGGGAGGAAACACCGGGGAGCTGTTTTTT; cdr3_aa: CASSLRQGGNTGELFF
j_call: TRBJ1-1; clone_size: -; d_call: -; v_call: TRBV18; cdr3_length: 16; cdr3_nt: TGTGCCAGCTCACCACCGGGTTTGGGGGGGAACACTGAAGCTTTCTTT; cdr3_aa: CASSPPGLGGNTEAFF
j_call: TRBJ2-7; clone_size: few; d_call: TRBD2; v_call: TRBV6-5; cdr3_length: 14; cdr3_nt: TGTGCCAGCAAAAGGGCGGGAGCGCTCTACGAGCAGTACTTC; cdr3_aa: CASKRAGALYEQYF
j_call: TRBJ2-7; clone_size: -; d_call: -; v_call: TRBV4-2; cdr3_length: 15; cdr3_nt: TGTGCCAGCAGCCAAGACGGGACAATACCGGGGGAGCAGTACTTC; cdr3_aa: CASSQDGTIPGEQYF
j_call: TRBJ2-3; clone_size: -; d_call: -; v_call: TRBV2; cdr3_length: 15; cdr3_nt: TGTGCCAGCAGTGAAATGGGGATCCTCCCAGATACGCAGTATTTT; cdr3_aa: CASSEMGILPDTQYF
j_call: TRBJ1-2; clone_size: once; d_call: TRBD1; v_call: TRBV7-2; cdr3_length: 13; cdr3_nt: TGTGCCAGCAGCCTCAGGGGGCCCGATGGCTACACCTTC; cdr3_aa: CASSLRGPDGYTF
j_call: TRBJ2-7; clone_size: -; d_call: -; v_call: TRBV25-1; cdr3_length: 16; cdr3_nt: TGTGCCAGCAGCGACCCCGCTCAGGGGCGCGGCGGGGAGCAGTACTTC; cdr3_aa: CASSDPAQGRGGEQYF
j_call: TRBJ1-1; clone_size: -; d_call: -; v_call: TRBV7-2; cdr3_length: 13; cdr3_nt: TGTGCCAGCAGCCCCCAGAGAGGCAGGGGAGCTTTCTTT; cdr3_aa: CASSPQRGRGAFF
j_call: TRBJ2-3; clone_size: few; d_call: TRBD2; v_call: TRBV19; cdr3_length: 16; cdr3_nt: TGTGCCATTTCACCGGGACTAGCCGATCACACAGATACGCAGTATTTT; cdr3_aa: CAISPGLADHTDTQYF
j_call: TRBJ1-3; clone_size: -; d_call: -; v_call: TRBV9; cdr3_length: 13; cdr3_nt: TGTGCCAGCAGCACTTCCTCTGGAAACACCATATATTTT; cdr3_aa: CASSTSSGNTIYF
j_call: TRBJ1-3; clone_size: -; d_call: -; v_call: TRBV6-5; cdr3_length: 14; cdr3_nt: TGTGCCAGCGGAGGCCTCTACTCTGGAAACACCATATATTTT; cdr3_aa: CASGGLYSGNTIYF
j_call: TRBJ2-7; clone_size: -; d_call: -; v_call: TRBV5-1; cdr3_length: 14; cdr3_nt: TGCGCCAGCAGCTTGACAGGAAGTTGGGACGAGCAGTACTTC; cdr3_aa: CASSLTGSWDEQYF
j_call: TRBJ2-1; clone_size: -; d_call: -; v_call: TRBV5-4; cdr3_length: 15; cdr3_nt: TGTGCCAGCAGCTTGGACCCTAACTCCTACAATGAGCAGTTCTTC; cdr3_aa: CASSLDPNSYNEQFF
j_call: TRBJ2-2; clone_size: -; d_call: -; v_call: TRBV7-3; cdr3_length: 13; cdr3_nt: TGTGCCAGCAGCTTAACCAGCGTTGGGGAGCTGTTTTTT; cdr3_aa: CASSLTSVGELFF
j_call: TRBJ1-2; clone_size: -; d_call: -; v_call: TRBV23-1; cdr3_length: 15; cdr3_nt: TGCGCCAGCAGCCCAGGGACAACTGCAAACTATGGCTACACCTTC; cdr3_aa: CASSPGTTANYGYTF
j_call: TRBJ2-7; clone_size: -; d_call: -; v_call: TRBV11-2; cdr3_length: 15; cdr3_nt: TGTGCCAGCAGCTTAGATTACGGATATACCTACGAGCAGTACTTC; cdr3_aa: CASSLDYGYTYEQYF
j_call: TRBJ1-1; clone_size: once; d_call: -; v_call: TRBV13; cdr3_length: 13; cdr3_nt: TGTGCCAGCACCCGAGGGGGTAGGACTGAAGCTTTCTTT; cdr3_aa: CASTRGGRTEAFF
j_call: TRBJ2-2; clone_size: few; d_call: -; v_call: TRBV19; cdr3_length: 13; cdr3_nt: TGTGCCAGTAGTACAGGGGTCGCCGGGGAGCTGTTTTTT; cdr3_aa: CASSTGVAGELFF
j_call: TRBJ1-2; clone_size: -; d_call: -; v_call: TRBV19; cdr3_length: 13; cdr3_nt: TGTGCCAGTAGTATAGCCCGGGGCCGCGGCTACACCTTC; cdr3_aa: CASSIARGRGYTF
j_call: TRBJ2-1; clone_size: -; d_call: -; v_call: TRBV1; cdr3_length: 13; cdr3_nt: TGCACCAGCGGCAAAGGCCCGGGGATCGTGCAGTTCTTC; cdr3_aa: CTSGKGPGIVQFF
j_call: TRBJ2-2; clone_size: few; d_call: TRBD1; v_call: TRBV4-3; cdr3_length: 16; cdr3_nt: TGCGCCAGCAGCCAGGGTGGGCAGGGGGCTGCCGGGGAGCTGTTTTTT; cdr3_aa: CASSQGGQGAAGELFF
j_call: TRBJ1-1; clone_size: -; d_call: -; v_call: TRBV18; cdr3_length: 15; cdr3_nt: TGTGCCAGCTCACCCACAATTTCGACGAACACTGAAGCTTTCTTT; cdr3_aa: CASSPTISTNTEAFF
j_call: TRBJ2-7; clone_size: -; d_call: TRBD2; v_call: TRBV14; cdr3_length: 12; cdr3_nt: TGTGCCAGCAGCCAAGAGCGGGAGAAGCAGTACTTC; cdr3_aa: CASSQEREKQYF
j_call: TRBJ2-3; clone_size: -; d_call: -; v_call: TRBV7-3; cdr3_length: 15; cdr3_nt: TGTGCCAGCAGCCCAGGGCCTAGTAGGACAGATACGCAGTATTTT; cdr3_aa: CASSPGPSRTDTQYF
j_call: TRBJ2-5; clone_size: -; d_call: TRBD2; v_call: TRBV4-3; cdr3_length: 18; cdr3_nt: TGCGCCAGCAGCCAAGGGAGTCTAGCGGGGGGAACAGGAGAGACCCAGTACTTC; cdr3_aa: CASSQGSLAGGTGETQYF
j_call: TRBJ1-1; clone_size: -; d_call: -; v_call: TRBV7-2; cdr3_length: 11; cdr3_nt: TGTGCCAGCAGCCTCATAAGGGAAGCTTTCTTT; cdr3_aa: CASSLIREAFF
j_call: TRBJ2-7; clone_size: -; d_call: -; v_call: TRBV6-5; cdr3_length: 11; cdr3_nt: TGTGCCAGCAGCTCCTACTACGAGCAGTACTTC; cdr3_aa: CASSSYYEQYF
j_call: TRBJ2-4; clone_size: few; d_call: -; v_call: TRBV18; cdr3_length: 15; cdr3_nt: TGTGCCAGCTCACCGGACTGGATTGGCAAAAACATTCAGTACTTC; cdr3_aa: CASSPDWIGKNIQYF
j_call: TRBJ1-2; clone_size: -; d_call: TRBD1; v_call: TRBV23-1; cdr3_length: 14; cdr3_nt: TGCGCCAGCAGAACAGGGGGGGAGAACTATGGCTACACCTTC; cdr3_aa: CASRTGGENYGYTF
j_call: TRBJ1-2; clone_size: -; d_call: -; v_call: TRBV18; cdr3_length: 13; cdr3_nt: TGTGCCAGCTCACCGCAATCCGCCTATGGCTACACCTTC; cdr3_aa: CASSPQSAYGYTF